This is a list of T cell receptor beta chains from one sample in a study of Ad26.COV2.S vaccination and SARS-CoV-2 variants. TCRdb's copy holds only in-frame clones and misses some; the assay was immunoSEQ multiplex PCR. The sample yields 440,000 or so clones, around 92% seen once. The starting material was peripheral blood, obtained in a trial of Ad26.COV2.S vaccine versus placebo. Receptors originate from a person aged 18-65 years who received the Ad26.COV2.S COVID-19 vaccine or a placebo. The CDR3 runs from the conserved cysteine through the conserved F or W. Fields, in order: CDR3 length, V gene, J gene, CDR3 protein.

15	TRBV5-1	TRBJ2-5	CASSNPGQLQETQYF
14	TRBV19	TRBJ2-7	CASSIGTGGYEQYF
16	TRBV5-1	TRBJ2-1	CASSLSPVSSYNEQFF
17	TRBV4-1	TRBJ1-4	CALLKGPGTAWGEKLFF
18	TRBV4-3	TRBJ2-7	CASSQDMVLRGDPYEQYF
15	TRBV11-2	TRBJ2-1	CASRRGFASYNEQFF
14	TRBV3-1/TRBV3-2	TRBJ2-7	CASSQWDSAYEQYF
16	TRBV9	TRBJ2-2	CASSHGQGALSGELFF
12	TRBV19	TRBJ1-2	CASSPGQVGYTF
15	TRBV28	TRBJ2-7	CASTRTSGGVYEQYF
14	TRBV7-9	TRBJ2-7	CASSPRGDNLEQYF
19	TRBV7-2	TRBJ2-1	CASSLSGQGPFTFYNEQFF
15	TRBV7-9	TRBJ2-4	CASSLEGTGRNPQYF
15	TRBV6-1	TRBJ2-2	CASSEVGSDTGELFF
15	TRBV15	TRBJ1-4	CATSRGGTANEKLFF
15	TRBV7-2	TRBJ2-5	CASRLGVGVGETQYF
13	TRBV28	TRBJ1-5	CASSFGTLPPQHF
16	TRBV29-1	TRBJ2-7	CEALCSIRTGPYEQYF
13	TRBV5-8	TRBJ2-2	CASSLEGPGELFF
16	TRBV4-1	TRBJ1-4	CASSLLLRIQNEKLFF
14	TRBV6-5	TRBJ1-1	CASSRTGVNTEAFF
12	TRBV6-2/TRBV6-3	TRBJ2-7	CASSPGRIQQYF
14	TRBV5-1	TRBJ2-1	CASSKGQEYNEQFF
13	TRBV7-9	TRBJ1-1	CASSITQETEAFF
14	TRBV5-8	TRBJ2-3	CASSSGTSTDTQYF
17	TRBV5-1	TRBJ1-3	CASSLTFPLSTGNTIYF
17	TRBV3-1/TRBV3-2	TRBJ2-3	CASSQPGLAGRTDTQYF
15	TRBV4-3	TRBJ2-7	CASSQVRGPEREQYF
14	TRBV5-1	TRBJ2-7	CASSLGLPAYEQYF
13	TRBV14	TRBJ1-2	CASSPGQGYGYTF
16	TRBV14	TRBJ1-4	CASSPFSGNRDEKLFF
13	TRBV5-1	TRBJ1-3	CASSSGFGNTIYF
17	TRBV5-4	TRBJ2-2	CASSLNRDSVLTGELFF
13	TRBV7-2	TRBJ2-3	CASSFQMLDTQYF
19	TRBV27	TRBJ2-6	CASSPYGTRVNSGANVLTF